This T cell receptor beta chain appears in the sequencing data of a study of T cell responses to AZD1222 COVID-19 vaccine. Produced via immunoSEQ multiplex PCR; TCRdb's table is partial and in-frame only. The sample holds about 120,000 clones; about 90% are singletons and the top ten take just under 10%. About this clone itself: What it binds is not known.

Overall study findings and caveats: Repertoires in all cases were sampled only once the peak T cell response had passed. Mapped onto spike, vaccine-associated CD4 TCRs spanned it and were dominant at 160-218 and 743-854.

CDR3 length equals 15 residues. Germline CDR1 and CDR2: SGHRS and YFSETQ. V lost 2 bases, J lost 4 bases, and 3 bases stayed unmatched. The chain links TRBV5-1 to TRBJ2-1; 10 bases align to TRBD2. The source of this sequence is an adult in good health. The sequencing here drew on peripheral blood, taken on day 0 of AZD1222 vaccination. DNA for the CDR3: TGCGCCAGCAGCTTCGGGACTAGCGATTACAATGAGCAGTTCTTC. Translated, it gives CASSFGTSDYNEQFF.